The 15 T cell receptor beta chains presented below share a single source sample, sequenced in a study of blood T cell repertoires in COVID-19. The protocol was immunoSEQ multiplex PCR, while the TCRdb copy is restricted to in-frame clones and leaves out a portion. Of about 210,000 clones in the sample, 70% to 90% were seen once. Sequenced sample: peripheral blood. These receptors all stem from an elderly woman with acute or convalescent COVID-19.

The rearrangement uses TRBV6-6 and TRBJ2-2, with D maybe TRBD2 (5 bases). The V gene lost 5 bases and the J gene lost 5 bases, with 12 bases spanning the gap. CDR1 and CDR2 (germline): MNHNY, SVGAGI (reference sequence). This CDR3 contains 14 residues. As DNA, the CDR3 is TGTGCCAGCAGTACACTCCGGAGGACCGGGGAGCTGTTTTTT. Its translation: CASSTLRRTGELFF.

The J gene is TRBJ2-1, the V gene TRBV18, with a weak D call TRBD2 (6 bases). The CDR3 covers 13 residues. Germline V gene data show CDR1 as KGHSH and CDR2 as LQKENI. V lost 4 bases and J lost 7, with 11 bases in between. The CDR3 spells CASSQTSWNEQFF. CDR3 DNA sequence: TGTGCCAGCTCACAAACTAGCTGGAATGAGCAGTTCTTC.

This clone was seen more than once but under ten times. The chain joins TRBV28 to TRBJ2-3; tentative D call: TRBD2 (5 bases). V dropped 6 bases and J dropped 4 bases, with 20 bases sitting between them. The CDR3 extends over 16 amino acids. Germline CDR1 MDHEN, CDR2 SYDVKM. The CDR3 loop is CASSLSGIRGADTQYF. CDR3 nucleotide sequence: TGTGCCAGCAGCCTCTCCGGTATCCGGGGAGCAGATACGCAGTATTTT.

This clone was counted between two and nine times. The chain is built from TRBV28 and TRBJ2-7; maybe TRBD1 (6 bases). The germline V and J ends were trimmed by 2 bases and 2 bases, with 10 bases remaining between them. CDR3 length: 14 residues. The germline CDR1 and CDR2 sequences are MDHEN and SYDVKM. Here the CDR3 DNA reads TGTGCCAGCAGTTTAGGACAGCCGCCCTACGAGCAGTACTTC. This gives the protein CASSLGQPPYEQYF.

The V gene is TRBV5-4, the J gene TRBJ2-5; 9 bases fit TRBD2. Germline CDR1 SGHNT, CDR2 YYREEE (reference sequence). This CDR3 spans 15 amino acids. Trimming at V came to 3 bases and at J to 5 bases, leaving 8 bases not matched to a gene. CDR3 nucleotides: TGTGCCAGCAGCTGGGGCGGGAGGGAGGACGAGACCCAGTACTTC. Protein sequence: CASSWGGREDETQYF.

In nucleotides, the CDR3 is TGTGCCAGTAGTTCCTGGCCCGACAGGGGAGTATCTGGCTACACCTTC. As protein: CASSSWPDRGVSGYTF. V gene TRBV19 combines with J gene TRBJ1-2; 8 positions match TRBD1. CDR3 length equals 16 residues. The V gene's germline CDR1 is LNHDA and CDR2 SQIVND (reference sequence). The J segment lost 7 bases and the V segment lost 5 bases, leaving 15 bases of the junction unmatched.

V is TRBV9 and J is TRBJ2-7; TRBD2 agrees at 10 bases. This CDR3 is 16 amino acids long. J was trimmed by 0 bases and V by 0 bases; bases with no gene match: 3. The germline CDR1 and CDR2 sequences are SGDLS and YYNGEE. The CDR3 loop reads CASSVGSGRSSYEQYF. DNA for the CDR3: TGTGCCAGCAGCGTAGGTAGCGGGAGGTCCTCCTACGAGCAGTACTTC. Full variable domain (missing parts from reference TRBV9 and TRBJ2-7): DSGVTQTPKHLITATGQRVTLRCSPRSGDLSVYWYQQSLDQGLQFLIQYYNGEERAKGNILERFSAQQFPDLHSELNLSSLELGDSALYFCASSVGSGRSSYEQYFGPGTRLTVT.

The gene calls are TRBV30 and TRBJ2-1; 9 bases match TRBD2. The CDR3 spans 14 residues. The V segment lost 2 bases and the J segment 5 bases; nucleotides outside the gene matches: 4. Germline loops: CDR1 GTSNPN, CDR2 SVGIG (reference sequence). CDR3 sequence: CAWSWGGRDNEQFF. CDR3 DNA: TGTGCCTGGAGTTGGGGCGGGAGGGACAATGAGCAGTTCTTC.

The chain links TRBV27 to TRBJ1-5; 9 bases are shared with TRBD1. The ends lost 7 bases at V and 6 bases at J; junction bases unmatched: 7. Germline V CDR1 and CDR2: MNHEY, SMNVEV (reference sequence). This CDR3 comprises 14 residues. In DNA, the CDR3 is TGTGCCAGCAAGGGACAGGGAGCTGTTCAGCCCCAGCATTTT. It is translated as CASKGQGAVQPQHF.

The sample holds a few counts of this clone. The V gene is TRBV18, the J gene TRBJ1-1; TRBD1 aligns across 7 bases. The CDR3 runs 17 residues. Germline assignment: CDR1 KGHSH and CDR2 LQKENI. Trimming removed 4 bases from V and 1 base from J; junction bases left unmatched: 12. The CDR3 bases are TGTGCCAGCTCACGAATGGGAGTACAGGGGAGGAACACTGAAGCTTTCTTT. This gives the protein CASSRMGVQGRNTEAFF.

The V call is TRBV11-2, the J call TRBJ2-2, with D possibly being TRBD2 (6 bases). The germline V gene has CDR1 SGHAT and CDR2 FQNNGV. V lost 1 base and J 8 bases, leaving 8 bases between the germline ends. The CDR3 contains 13 residues. As DNA, the CDR3 is TGTGCCAGCAGCTTAGTTGGGACTGGGGAGCTGTTTTTT. Amino acids: CASSLVGTGELFF.

The rearrangement links TRBV7-3 to TRBJ1-6; tentatively, D is TRBD1 (5 bases). This CDR3 has 16 amino acids. CDR1 and CDR2 (germline): SGHTA, FQGTGA. Trimming pared 4 bases from V and 1 base from J, leaving 11 bases between. The CDR3 sequence: CASSSRGASYNSPLHF. Here the CDR3 DNA reads TGTGCCAGCAGCTCCCGCGGGGCTTCCTATAATTCACCCCTCCACTTT.

The rearrangement uses TRBV2 and TRBJ2-2, with 8 nucleotides matching TRBD1. CDR3 length equals 15 residues. The V gene's germline CDR1 is SNHLY and CDR2 FYNNEI. V trimming: 3 bases; J trimming: 7 bases; junction bases outside the gene matches: 7. CDR3 nucleotide sequence: TGTGCCAGCAGTGACCAAGGACAGGGAAACGGGGAGCTGTTTTTT. The encoded protein is CASSDQGQGNGELFF.

V is TRBV6-5 and J is TRBJ1-1; D is uncertain. The CDR3 is 14 residues long. V was pared by 6 bases and J by 3 bases, with 14 bases between. Per the germline V gene, CDR1 is MNHEY and CDR2 is SVGAGI. CDR3: CASRFVLGDTEAFF. The CDR3, as DNA: TGTGCCAGCAGGTTCGTATTGGGAGACACTGAAGCTTTCTTT.

The CDR3: CASSYSSVTSYEQYF. DNA for the CDR3: TGTGCCAGCAGTTACTCTAGCGTTACCTCCTACGAGCAGTACTTC. The chain links TRBV6-5 to TRBJ2-7; weak D call: TRBD2 (5 bases). V was cut by 0 bases and J by 0 bases, with 9 bases left in between. CDR1 and CDR2 (germline): MNHEY, SVGAGI. This CDR3 is built from 15 residues.